The rows below give T cell receptor beta chains drawn from one sample of a study of T cell responses to AZD1222 COVID-19 vaccine. Assay: immunoSEQ multiplex PCR; the TCRdb copy retains only in-frame clones and omits some. Here the sample spans roughly 160,000 clones, 85% to 95% being singletons. The sequences come from peripheral blood, collected on day 0 of AZD1222 vaccination. Source of these receptors: an adult in good health. Both conserved end residues are part of each CDR3. Fields, in order: V gene, D gene, clone size, CDR3 length, J gene, CDR3 DNA, CDR3 protein. A D gene is named only where the DNA matches it firmly. Only part of the rows carry a size: once, few, many, or a class if the clone is expanded.

v_call: TRBV5-1; d_call: NA; clone_size: NA; cdr3_length: 12; j_call: TRBJ1-1; cdr3_nt: TGCGCCAGCAGCTTGTTGGACACTGAAGCTTTCTTT; cdr3_aa: CASSLLDTEAFF
v_call: TRBV3-1/TRBV3-2; d_call: NA; clone_size: once; cdr3_length: 13; j_call: TRBJ2-5; cdr3_nt: TGTGCCAGCAGCCAAAATGACCCGGAGACCCAGTACTTC; cdr3_aa: CASSQNDPETQYF
v_call: TRBV9; d_call: NA; clone_size: NA; cdr3_length: 16; j_call: TRBJ2-1; cdr3_nt: TGTGCCAGCAGACCTAATCCTAGCTTCGCTGGCCATGAGCAGTTCTTC; cdr3_aa: CASRPNPSFAGHEQFF
v_call: TRBV11-2; d_call: NA; clone_size: NA; cdr3_length: 13; j_call: TRBJ1-2; cdr3_nt: TGTGCCAGCAGCTTAGCGGGCAGGCTTGGCTACACCTTC; cdr3_aa: CASSLAGRLGYTF
v_call: TRBV7-3; d_call: NA; clone_size: NA; cdr3_length: 16; j_call: TRBJ2-1; cdr3_nt: TGTGCCAGCAGCCCCGTCCCAAGTAACTCCTACAATGAGCAGTTCTTC; cdr3_aa: CASSPVPSNSYNEQFF
v_call: TRBV5-1; d_call: NA; clone_size: NA; cdr3_length: 14; j_call: TRBJ2-7; cdr3_nt: TGCGCCAGCAAGGTAGGGACCCCCAACTACGAGCAGTACTTC; cdr3_aa: CASKVGTPNYEQYF
v_call: TRBV6-2/TRBV6-3; d_call: TRBD2; clone_size: NA; cdr3_length: 16; j_call: TRBJ2-3; cdr3_nt: TGTGCCAGCAGTTCCGGCCGGCGGGGGGACACAGATACGCAGTATTTT; cdr3_aa: CASSSGRRGDTDTQYF
v_call: TRBV5-4; d_call: TRBD2; clone_size: NA; cdr3_length: 19; j_call: TRBJ2-3; cdr3_nt: TGTGCCAGCAGCCCACTCCTACTAGCGGGGGGTTCCAGCACAGATACGCAGTATTTT; cdr3_aa: CASSPLLLAGGSSTDTQYF
v_call: TRBV5-8; d_call: NA; clone_size: NA; cdr3_length: 13; j_call: TRBJ2-2; cdr3_nt: TGTGCCAGCAGCTTTCAAAGGGCCGGGGAGCTGTTTTTT; cdr3_aa: CASSFQRAGELFF
v_call: TRBV6-2/TRBV6-3; d_call: NA; clone_size: NA; cdr3_length: 13; j_call: TRBJ2-1; cdr3_nt: TGTGCCAGCAGTTCGTCAGAATACAATGAGCAGTTCTTC; cdr3_aa: CASSSSEYNEQFF
v_call: TRBV20-1; d_call: NA; clone_size: NA; cdr3_length: 11; j_call: TRBJ1-2; cdr3_nt: TGCAGTGCTAGAAGGGAGGGTGGCTACACCTTC; cdr3_aa: CSARREGGYTF
v_call: TRBV18; d_call: TRBD2; clone_size: once; cdr3_length: 18; j_call: TRBJ2-3; cdr3_nt: TGTGCCAGCTCACGAGAAGGACTAGCGGGGGTCGGATCAGATACGCAGTATTTT; cdr3_aa: CASSREGLAGVGSDTQYF
v_call: TRBV7-2; d_call: NA; clone_size: once; cdr3_length: 16; j_call: TRBJ2-3; cdr3_nt: TGTGCCAGCAGCTTAGTTGCCCTAGCAAAGGCAGATACGCAGTATTTT; cdr3_aa: CASSLVALAKADTQYF
v_call: TRBV30; d_call: TRBD2; clone_size: NA; cdr3_length: 13; j_call: TRBJ2-3; cdr3_nt: TGTGCCTGGAACGGGGGGGGCACAGATACGCAGTATTTT; cdr3_aa: CAWNGGGTDTQYF
v_call: TRBV3-1/TRBV3-2; d_call: TRBD1; clone_size: once; cdr3_length: 15; j_call: TRBJ1-5; cdr3_nt: TGTGCCAGCAGCCAAGGGACAGGCGGAAATCAGCCCCAGCATTTT; cdr3_aa: CASSQGTGGNQPQHF
v_call: TRBV6-2/TRBV6-3; d_call: NA; clone_size: once; cdr3_length: 13; j_call: TRBJ1-2; cdr3_nt: TGTGCCAGCAGCCGACAGCTCTTGGGAGGCTACACCTTC; cdr3_aa: CASSRQLLGGYTF
v_call: TRBV7-9; d_call: TRBD1; clone_size: NA; cdr3_length: 18; j_call: TRBJ1-2; cdr3_nt: TGTGCCAGCAGCTTAGGTCCCCTCCAGGGGGCGTTGAGAGATGGCTACACCTTC; cdr3_aa: CASSLGPLQGALRDGYTF
v_call: TRBV28; d_call: NA; clone_size: NA; cdr3_length: 11; j_call: TRBJ2-7; cdr3_nt: TGTGCCAGCGGTCCTAGTATCGAGCAGTACTTC; cdr3_aa: CASGPSIEQYF
v_call: TRBV7-9; d_call: NA; clone_size: NA; cdr3_length: 16; j_call: TRBJ2-3; cdr3_nt: TGTGCCAGCAGCTTAGAAGTATGGGGGGCGTCAGATACGCAGTATTTT; cdr3_aa: CASSLEVWGASDTQYF
v_call: TRBV4-2; d_call: NA; clone_size: once; cdr3_length: 20; j_call: TRBJ1-3; cdr3_nt: TGTGCCAGCAGCCAAGAGTTATGGGGTTCCCTTGTCTCCTCTGGAAACACCATATATTTT; cdr3_aa: CASSQELWGSLVSSGNTIYF
v_call: TRBV29-1; d_call: NA; clone_size: NA; cdr3_length: 15; j_call: TRBJ1-1; cdr3_nt: TGCAGCGCCCAATGGATCGGGGCGCCTAACACTGAAGCTTTCTTT; cdr3_aa: CSAQWIGAPNTEAFF
v_call: TRBV7-2; d_call: TRBD1; clone_size: NA; cdr3_length: 14; j_call: TRBJ2-7; cdr3_nt: TGTGCCAGCAGCTTAGCCTGGACAGGGTTCGAGCAGTACTTC; cdr3_aa: CASSLAWTGFEQYF
v_call: TRBV7-9; d_call: NA; clone_size: once; cdr3_length: 14; j_call: TRBJ2-2; cdr3_nt: TGTGCCAGCCTTAGGACAGTAAACACCGGGGAGCTGTTTTTT; cdr3_aa: CASLRTVNTGELFF
v_call: TRBV6-6; d_call: NA; clone_size: NA; cdr3_length: 13; j_call: TRBJ2-1; cdr3_nt: TGTGCCAGCAGTTACACCAAAGGACCTGAGCAGTTCTTC; cdr3_aa: CASSYTKGPEQFF
v_call: TRBV6-5; d_call: TRBD1; clone_size: NA; cdr3_length: 14; j_call: TRBJ1-2; cdr3_nt: TGTGCCAGCAGGAACTCCGGGACAGCCTATGGCTACACCTTC; cdr3_aa: CASRNSGTAYGYTF
v_call: TRBV6-5; d_call: NA; clone_size: NA; cdr3_length: 16; j_call: TRBJ1-1; cdr3_nt: TGTGCCAGCAGTTACTCGGCAGGGCGAATTAACACTGAAGCTTTCTTT; cdr3_aa: CASSYSAGRINTEAFF
v_call: TRBV11-3; d_call: NA; clone_size: NA; cdr3_length: 18; j_call: TRBJ2-2; cdr3_nt: TGTGCCAGCAGCTTAGATTATATTTGGGACAACTCCCCCGGGGAGCTGTTTTTT; cdr3_aa: CASSLDYIWDNSPGELFF
v_call: TRBV5-1; d_call: NA; clone_size: NA; cdr3_length: 16; j_call: TRBJ2-3; cdr3_nt: TGCGCCAGCAGCTGGATTGGGGTTACTAGCACAGATACGCAGTATTTT; cdr3_aa: CASSWIGVTSTDTQYF
v_call: TRBV20-1; d_call: NA; clone_size: NA; cdr3_length: 11; j_call: TRBJ1-2; cdr3_nt: TGCAGTGCTACGGAGAGGTATGGCTACACCTTC; cdr3_aa: CSATERYGYTF
v_call: TRBV3-1/TRBV3-2; d_call: NA; clone_size: NA; cdr3_length: 13; j_call: TRBJ2-7; cdr3_nt: TGTGCCAGCAGGCAGGTCGGGTACTACGAGCAGTACTTC; cdr3_aa: CASRQVGYYEQYF
v_call: TRBV15; d_call: NA; clone_size: NA; cdr3_length: 13; j_call: TRBJ1-2; cdr3_nt: TGTGCCACCAGCAGAGACCGTAACTATGGCTACACCTTC; cdr3_aa: CATSRDRNYGYTF
v_call: TRBV19; d_call: TRBD2; clone_size: NA; cdr3_length: 15; j_call: TRBJ2-1; cdr3_nt: TGTGCCAGTAGTATATCGGGGGGGAACTACAATGAGCAGTTCTTC; cdr3_aa: CASSISGGNYNEQFF
v_call: TRBV4-1; d_call: TRBD1; clone_size: NA; cdr3_length: 15; j_call: TRBJ1-3; cdr3_nt: TGCGCCAGCAGCCAACAGGGGGCCCCTGGAAACACCATATATTTT; cdr3_aa: CASSQQGAPGNTIYF
v_call: TRBV9; d_call: TRBD1; clone_size: NA; cdr3_length: 18; j_call: TRBJ1-2; cdr3_nt: TGTGCCAGGGCCCGCTCGGGGTTAGGGACAGGGGCAAACTATGGCTACACCTTC; cdr3_aa: CARARSGLGTGANYGYTF
v_call: TRBV5-4; d_call: NA; clone_size: NA; cdr3_length: 13; j_call: TRBJ1-1; cdr3_nt: TGTGCCAGCAGCTTGGCCCAGGACACTGAAGCTTTCTTT; cdr3_aa: CASSLAQDTEAFF
v_call: TRBV11-2; d_call: NA; clone_size: once; cdr3_length: 13; j_call: TRBJ2-1; cdr3_nt: TGTGCCAGCAGCTTAGGCAGGTACAATGAGCAGTTCTTC; cdr3_aa: CASSLGRYNEQFF
v_call: TRBV7-2; d_call: NA; clone_size: NA; cdr3_length: 14; j_call: TRBJ1-1; cdr3_nt: TGTGCCAGCAGCTTACAGGGACCGAACACTGAAGCTTTCTTT; cdr3_aa: CASSLQGPNTEAFF
v_call: TRBV4-3; d_call: NA; clone_size: once; cdr3_length: 15; j_call: TRBJ2-1; cdr3_nt: TGCGCCAGCAGCCACGGGGACATAAAAAACAATGAGCAGTTCTTC; cdr3_aa: CASSHGDIKNNEQFF
v_call: TRBV4-3; d_call: NA; clone_size: NA; cdr3_length: 13; j_call: TRBJ1-1; cdr3_nt: TGCGCCAGCAGTAATAGGGGCGGAACTGAAGCTTTCTTT; cdr3_aa: CASSNRGGTEAFF
v_call: TRBV28; d_call: NA; clone_size: NA; cdr3_length: 14; j_call: TRBJ1-2; cdr3_nt: TGTGCCACCTGGACTCCTGACGGCCACTATGGCTACACCTTC; cdr3_aa: CATWTPDGHYGYTF
v_call: TRBV7-9; d_call: NA; clone_size: NA; cdr3_length: 15; j_call: TRBJ1-6; cdr3_nt: TGTGCCAGCACCCCGGGGGGACCCGATAATTCACCCCTCCACTTT; cdr3_aa: CASTPGGPDNSPLHF
v_call: TRBV5-4; d_call: TRBD2; clone_size: NA; cdr3_length: 17; j_call: TRBJ2-3; cdr3_nt: TGTGCCAGCAGCTATATGACAGTAGCGGGGGGCACAGATACGCAGTATTTT; cdr3_aa: CASSYMTVAGGTDTQYF
v_call: TRBV28; d_call: TRBD1; clone_size: NA; cdr3_length: 15; j_call: TRBJ2-7; cdr3_nt: TGTGCCAGCAGTGCCATCGGACAGGTACATCGCGAGCAGTACTTC; cdr3_aa: CASSAIGQVHREQYF